The rows below give T cell receptor beta chains drawn from one sample of a study of hypomethylating agent response in myelodysplastic syndrome. Assay used: immunoSEQ multiplex PCR; TCRdb lists only in-frame clones, some missing. This table holds just over 3,000 clones, roughly 87% found once. The specimen was bone marrow, collected before or after starting hypomethylating agent treatment for myelodysplastic syndrome (not recorded which). The receptors derive from a human donor with myelodysplastic syndrome. CDR3s include the opening cysteine and the closing phenylalanine or tryptophan. Fields, in order: D gene, J gene, clone size, V gene, CDR3 protein, CDR3 DNA. A D gene is named only where the DNA matches it firmly. For some rows the clone size is stated as once, few or many, or as a class when expanded; others skip it.

>NA|TRBJ2-1|NA|TRBV30
CAFGTGAWEQFF
TGTGCTTTTGGAACAGGAGCTTGGGAGCAGTTCTTC
>TRBD2|TRBJ2-3|NA|TRBV7-2
CASSFAPSGSADTQYF
TGTGCCAGCAGCTTCGCGCCTAGCGGGAGCGCAGATACGCAGTATTTT
>NA|TRBJ2-7|NA|TRBV6-5
CASSRSSSGYEQYF
TGTGCCAGCAGTAGGAGCAGTTCAGGCTACGAGCAGTACTTC
>NA|TRBJ2-5|NA|TRBV20-1
CSASFGETQYF
TGCAGTGCTAGTTTCGGAGAGACCCAGTACTTC
>TRBD1|TRBJ2-2|NA|TRBV7-9
CASSSPQGDTGELFF
TGTGCCAGCAGCTCCCCACAGGGGGACACCGGGGAGCTGTTTTTT
>TRBD2|TRBJ2-1|NA|TRBV7-2
CASSVSGGGNNEQFF
TGTGCCAGCAGCGTCAGCGGGGGGGGAAACAATGAGCAGTTCTTC
>NA|TRBJ2-1|NA|TRBV6-5
CASLSPGRDEQFF
TGTGCCAGTCTTAGCCCGGGTCGGGATGAGCAGTTCTTC
>NA|TRBJ2-1|NA|TRBV11-2
CASSNGKRGDNEQFF
TGTGCCAGCAGCAACGGGAAAAGGGGGGACAATGAGCAGTTCTTC
>TRBD1|TRBJ2-7|NA|TRBV15
CATSGSVRDSTYEQYF
TGTGCCACCAGCGGGTCGGTCCGGGACAGTACCTACGAGCAGTACTTC
>NA|TRBJ1-1|NA|TRBV6-6
CASSTGGNTEAFF
TGTGCCAGCAGTACGGGGGGGAACACTGAAGCTTTCTTT
>NA|TRBJ1-3|NA|TRBV2
CASSEQRGFGNTIYF
TGTGCCAGCAGTGAACAGCGAGGCTTTGGAAACACCATATATTTT
>NA|TRBJ1-5|NA|TRBV6-1
CASSEGGHQNQPQHF
TGTGCCAGCAGTGAAGGAGGGCACCAAAATCAGCCCCAGCATTTT
>NA|TRBJ2-3|NA|TRBV10-3
CAISEGQPSADTQYF
TGTGCCATCAGTGAGGGGCAGCCTTCCGCAGATACGCAGTATTTT
>TRBD1|TRBJ2-7|NA|TRBV27
CASSLPGQLPEQYF
TGTGCCAGCAGTTTGCCGGGACAGCTACCCGAGCAGTACTTC
>TRBD1|TRBJ2-7|NA|TRBV28
CASSFPSAGTGISYEQYF
TGTGCCAGCAGTTTTCCTAGTGCCGGGACAGGGATCTCCTACGAGCAGTACTTC
>TRBD2|TRBJ2-7|NA|TRBV29-1
CSGGGSGSISEQYF
TGCAGCGGGGGTGGTAGCGGGAGTATTTCCGAGCAGTACTTC
>NA|TRBJ2-7|NA|TRBV6-6
CASSAGTPNYEQYF
TGTGCCAGCAGTGCCGGGACACCGAACTACGAGCAGTACTTC
>NA|TRBJ2-1|large|TRBV27
CASSLSEIGGEQFF
TGTGCCAGCAGTTTATCGGAGATCGGCGGCGAGCAGTTCTTC
>TRBD2|TRBJ2-3|NA|TRBV7-8
CASSFARSGAPDTQYF
TGTGCCAGCAGCTTTGCCCGGAGCGGGGCGCCAGATACGCAGTATTTT
>NA|TRBJ2-7|NA|TRBV6-1
CASSEWTYYEQYF
TGTGCCAGCAGTGAATGGACCTACTACGAGCAGTACTTC
>NA|TRBJ2-7|NA|TRBV28
CASRPSADVYEQYF
TGTGCCAGCAGACCTAGCGCTGACGTCTACGAGCAGTACTTC
>NA|TRBJ2-3|NA|TRBV9
CASSAPTDTQYF
TGTGCCAGCAGCGCCCCCACAGATACGCAGTATTTT
>NA|TRBJ2-7|NA|TRBV4-1
CASSQSGEFGASYEQYF
TGCGCCAGCAGCCAATCCGGGGAGTTTGGCGCCTCCTACGAGCAGTACTTC